A single T cell receptor beta chain is shown here with its context. The antigen remains undetermined. Only in-frame clones appear in the TCRdb table, and some are missing; sequencing was by immunoSEQ multiplex PCR. The sample consists of about 300,000 clones, approximately 76% of them appearing once. The source of the sample is a study of cytotoxic CD8 clonotypes in ibrutinib-treated CLL. Background on the study: In all, more than ten patients were relapsed/refractory, under 16 were treatment-naive and roughly 18 were IGHV unmutated.

Frozen PBMC stocks contributed around 2 micrograms of genomic DNA to the TCR beta libraries. Study conclusions and caveats: Clonality went up at the time of ibrutinib response, stayed stable in sustained remission, and later dropped back toward its baseline level at progression. Progressing patients had sampling times that differed from those of sustained-remission patients.

The receptor was derived from a human donor with chronic lymphocytic leukemia. The sequencing used PBMCs, collected at disease progression, from a patient treated with ibrutinib.

The CDR3 region has the DNA TGTGCCAGCAGCTTAGCGGGAGGGAGCTCCTACGAGCAGTACTTC. Translating it yields CASSLAGGSSYEQYF. The rearrangement links TRBV7-2 to TRBJ2-7, with TRBD2 matching over 7 bases. Looked up from germline, CDR1 is SGHTA and CDR2 is FQGNSA. The V segment lost 0 bases and the J segment 0 bases; nucleotides outside the gene matches: 2. The CDR3 sequence is 15 residues long.